This TCR beta chain came from a study of T cell responses to AZD1222 COVID-19 vaccine. Regarding the study as a whole: White British people made up most donors, females outnumbered males, and clonal diversity was possibly underestimated. Dominant at 160-218 and 743-854, vaccine-associated CD4 TCRs also spanned spike.

To note about this clone: Antigen specificity is unknown.

The table came from immunoSEQ multiplex PCR; TCRdb's copy has only in-frame clones and leaves some out. The sample consists of approximately 72,000 clones, roughly 87% of them appearing once. CDR1 SGHVS and CDR2 FNYEAQ come from the germline V gene. CDR3 length: 15 residues. Trimming at V came to 1 base and at J to 8 bases, leaving 5 bases not matched to a gene. This receptor was obtained from an adult who received the AZD1222 COVID-19 vaccine. The material was peripheral blood, obtained 28 days after the second AZD1222 dose. The chain carries TRBV7-6 and TRBJ2-2, with TRBD2 matching over 9 bases. The CDR3 sequence is CASSLVAGAAGELFF. CDR3 nucleotides: TGTGCCAGCAGCTTAGTAGCGGGAGCGGCGGGGGAGCTGTTTTTT.